This T cell receptor beta chain was documented in a study of blood T cell repertoires in COVID-19. Here immunoSEQ multiplex PCR was the method, and the copy in TCRdb shows in-frame clones only, minus some. The sample records under 200,000 clones, approximately 90% being singletons. In germline, CDR1 is SGHTA, CDR2 FQGTGA. The CDR3 extends over 13 amino acids. With V trimmed by 5 bases and J by 6 bases, 4 bases remained unmatched. V is TRBV7-3 and J is TRBJ2-1; TRBD2 aligns across 7 bases. The material sequenced was peripheral blood. The sequence came from a woman aged 55-70 years who had recovered from COVID-19. The CDR3 bases are TGTGCCAGCAGCCCCGGCGGGGGCAATGAGCAGTTCTTC. Its protein product is CASSPGGGNEQFF.